This entry lists 19 T cell receptor beta chains sequenced from one sample in a study of T-cell memory formation after mild COVID-19. One entry per CDR3 protein results from TCRdb running MiXCR on the 5' RACE reads. The sample has 150,000 to 200,000 distinct CDR3 sequences, about 22% seen once. Sequencing used PBMCs or a T cell subset sorted from them (not recorded which). The receptors derive from an adult woman who had mild COVID-19 (a few samples of this study predate the infection). Cell type and time point are not known.

The table lists this clonotype with a few counts. This chain connects TRBV7-2 to TRBJ2-7; maybe TRBD1 (7 bases). Germline V CDR1 and CDR2: SGHTA, FQGNSA. CDR3 length: 12 amino acids. V was shortened by 11 bases and J by 2 bases, with 13 bases between the two germline ends. The CDR3 bases are TGTGCCCTGAGCAGGGGGGCCTACGAGCAGTACTTC. Protein sequence: CALSRGAYEQYF.

In this sample, this clonotype turned up a few times. This chain connects TRBV4-1 to TRBJ2-7; TRBD2 agrees at 9 bases. V lost 4 bases to trimming and J lost 10 bases; unmatched junction nucleotides: 11. Germline V gene data show CDR1 as MGHRA and CDR2 as YSYEKL. This CDR3 is built from 14 residues. Here the CDR3 DNA reads TGCGCCAGCAGCCCCTATAGCGGGGGAGTCTACCAGTACTTC. Amino acids: CASSPYSGGVYQYF.

This clonotype was detected only a few times. The chain carries TRBV7-2 and TRBJ2-1; the match to TRBD2 covers 13 bases. This CDR3 contains 15 residues. V was clipped by 5 bases and J by 13 bases; unmatched bases: 11. The germline V gene encodes CDR1 SGHTA and CDR2 FQGNSA. CDR3 coding DNA: TGTGCCAGCAGCCCGACAGCAGGGACTAGCGGGGCCCAGTTCTTC. It yields the protein CASSPTAGTSGAQFF. Based on the CDR3 plus reference TRBV7-2 and TRBJ2-1, the full variable domain is GAGVSQSPSNKVTEKGKDVELRCDPISGHTALYWYRQSLGQGLEFLIYFQGNSAPDKSGLPSDRFSAERTGGSVSTLTIQRTQQEDSAVYLCASSPTAGTSGAQFFGPGTRLTVL.

The rearrangement links TRBV7-9 to TRBJ2-3; 9 nucleotides align to TRBD2. With V trimmed by 1 base and J by 3 bases, 5 bases remained unmatched. This CDR3 region has 16 residues. Germline-derived CDR1 and CDR2 are SEHNR and FQNEAQ (reference sequence). CDR3 loop: CASSLGASGKTDTQYF. The DNA of the CDR3 is TGTGCCAGCAGCTTAGGGGCTAGCGGGAAGACAGATACGCAGTATTTT.

The CDR3 DNA reads TGTGCCAGCAGCCACCGGAGCGGACTAGCGTATGGGGAATACAATGAGCAGTTCTTC. Its translation is CASSHRSGLAYGEYNEQFF. V and J are TRBV11-3 and TRBJ2-1, with TRBD2 identical over 9 bases. This CDR3 is built from 19 residues. Germline V gene sequence: CDR1 SGHNT, CDR2 YENEEA. The J segment lost 4 bases and the V segment lost 5 bases, leaving 18 bases of the junction unmatched.

This clonotype was seen a few times. This chain uses TRBV20-1 with TRBJ2-1; 8 positions agree with TRBD2. The CDR3 runs 13 residues. The germline CDR1 and CDR2 sequences are DFQATT and SNEGSKA (reference sequence). V shed 6 bases, J shed 3 bases, and the junction held 4 bases outside the gene matches. The CDR3 DNA follows: TGCAGTGCCGCACTAGCGGACTACAATGAGCAGTTCTTC. Translated, it gives CSAALADYNEQFF.

The V call is TRBV24-1, the J call TRBJ1-5; D not resolved. CDR3 size: 11 residues. V was cut by 5 bases and J by 6 bases, with 4 bases left in between. Germline CDR1 reads KGHDR; CDR2 reads SFDVKD. The CDR3 DNA follows: TGTGCCACCAGTGGGGCTCAGCCCCAGCATTTT. This gives the protein CATSGAQPQHF.

The chain combines TRBV12-3 or TRBV12-4 with TRBJ2-3; 8 nucleotides agree with TRBD1. With V trimmed by 4 bases and J by 5 bases, 11 bases remained unmatched. CDR3 length equals 16 residues. Here the CDR3 reads CASSSGQGLSGDTQYF. The CDR3 nucleotides are TGTGCCAGCAGTTCCGGACAGGGCCTCTCAGGAGATACGCAGTATTTT.

The chain employs TRBV6-5 and TRBJ1-5, with D possibly TRBD1 on 6 matching bases. Trimming shortened V by 0 bases and J by 4 bases, and 7 bases separated the two germline ends. There are 14 residues in the CDR3. CDR1 and CDR2 (germline): MNHEY, SVGAGI. The CDR3 DNA follows: TGTGCCAGCAGTTACTCGAGGGGGAATCAGCCCCAGCATTTT. This encodes CASSYSRGNQPQHF.

Notes on this clonotype: One end of the junction is discordant with germline, which a read error may explain. This chain links TRBV4-2 with TRBJ2-7, with 10 bases lining up with TRBD2. Per germline, CDR1 LGHNA and CDR2 YNFKEQ. This CDR3 has 16 residues. Written as DNA, the CDR3 is TGTGACAGCAGCCAAGATCCAGCGGGAGGGCCCGTCGAGCAGTACTTC. It yields the protein CDSSQDPAGGPVEQYF.

This clonotype was counted only a few times. This chain joins TRBV6-2 or TRBV6-3 and TRBJ2-5; D gene uncertain. The CDR3 totals 15 residues. Germline-derived CDR1 and CDR2 are MNHEY and SVGEGT. Trimming cost V 7 bases and J 0 bases, with 15 bases left between them. CDR3 region: CASTGRSAYQETQYF. The CDR3 DNA reads as TGTGCCAGCACCGGACGAAGCGCGTACCAAGAGACCCAGTACTTC.

This clonotype was detected a few times. The chain is built from TRBV19 and TRBJ2-7, with 10 bases matching TRBD2. Germline V CDR1 and CDR2: LNHDA, SQIVND (reference sequence). The CDR3 loop spans 15 amino acids. Trimming at V came to 5 bases and at J to 3 bases, leaving 7 bases not matched to a gene. This CDR3 is CASSEGLAAHYEQYF. In nucleotides, the CDR3 is TGTGCCAGTAGTGAAGGACTAGCGGCCCACTACGAGCAGTACTTC. Based on the CDR3 plus reference TRBV19 and TRBJ2-7, the full variable domain is DGGITQSPKYLFRKEGQNVTLSCEQNLNHDAMYWYRQDPGQGLRLIYYSQIVNDFQKGDIAEGYSVSREKKESFPLTVTSAQKNPTAFYLCASSEGLAAHYEQYFGPGTRLTVT.

This clonotype has a handful of counts. The rearrangement joins TRBV25-1 to TRBJ1-2; TRBD1 matches 7 bases. The CDR3 loop spans 14 amino acids. V lost 3 bases, J lost 3 bases, and 4 bases stayed unmatched. Germline CDR1 reads MGHDK; CDR2 reads SYGVNS. In nucleotides, the CDR3 is TGTGCCAGCAGTGATTTCAGGGGGTACTATGGCTACACCTTC. Encoded protein: CASSDFRGYYGYTF.

This clonotype was counted a few times. One junction end disagrees with the germline gene, perhaps due to a read error. This chain links TRBV7-9 with TRBJ2-6, with D perhaps matching TRBD1 or TRBD2 (5 bases each). From germline, CDR1 is SEHNR and CDR2 FQNEAQ (reference sequence). This CDR3 has 12 amino acids. The CDR3 reads CASSLAGDGWGF. Written as DNA, the CDR3 is TGTGCCAGCAGCTTAGCCGGGGACGGCTGGGGTTTC. The full variable domain, rest sourced from reference TRBV7-9 and TRBJ2-6, is DTGVSQNPRHKITKRGQNVTFRCDPISEHNRLYWYRQTLGQGPEFLTYFQNEAQLEKSRLLSDRFSAERPKGSFSTLEIQRTEQGDSAMYLCASSLAGDGWGFGAGSRLTVL.

The chain employs TRBV4-3 and TRBJ2-2, with 10 bases matching TRBD2. CDR3 size: 17 residues. The V segment lost 0 bases and the J segment 5 bases; nucleotides outside the gene matches: 6. CDR1 is LGHNA and CDR2 is YSLEER in the germline V gene. The CDR3 coding sequence is TGCGCCAGCAGCCAAGAAGGAAGCGGGAGGGGGACCGGGGAGCTGTTTTTT. Protein sequence: CASSQEGSGRGTGELFF.

This clonotype has a handful of counts. CDR3 in DNA: TGTGCCTGGAGTCTACAGGGGAACATTCAGTACTTC. Translation: CAWSLQGNIQYF. The genes are TRBV30 and TRBJ2-4, with 7 bases identical to TRBD1. Germline assignment: CDR1 GTSNPN and CDR2 SVGIG (reference sequence). The CDR3 has 12 amino acids. Trimming at V came to 2 bases and at J to 7 bases, leaving 2 bases not matched to a gene.

Notes on this clonotype: Possible read error: a much larger clone is one base away. The chain carries TRBV5-1 and TRBJ1-5, with D tentatively TRBD1 (5 bases). This CDR3 contains 14 residues. CDR1 is SGHRS, CDR2 YFSETQ, per germline. For the CDR3, the DNA is TGCGACAGCAGCTTGGGAGACAGAAATCAGCCCCAGCATTTT. It encodes CDSSLGDRNQPQHF.

A few counts support this clonotype. The chain employs TRBV24-1 and TRBJ2-1; 9 bases fit TRBD1. V lost 3 bases to trimming and J lost 6 bases; unmatched junction nucleotides: 8. This CDR3 is built from 16 residues. Germline assignment: CDR1 KGHDR and CDR2 SFDVKD. The CDR3 nucleotides are TGTGCCACCAGTGATCCTAGGACAGGGGTGCGCAATGAGCAGTTCTTC. This codes for CATSDPRTGVRNEQFF.

This clonotype was seen only a few times. The J gene is TRBJ2-7, the V gene TRBV4-1; TRBD1 agrees at 10 bases. In germline, CDR1 is MGHRA, CDR2 YSYEKL. V lost 4 bases to trimming and J lost 4 bases; unmatched junction nucleotides: 13. The CDR3 runs to 17 residues. The CDR3 nucleotides read TGCGCCAGCAGCCGGGACTGGGACAGGGGCTTGAGGTACGAGCAGTACTTC. Its translation: CASSRDWDRGLRYEQYF.